This TCR beta chain was profiled in a study of a mutant IDH1 vaccine in newly diagnosed glioma. Study as a whole: Treatment recipients were approximately 60% male and about 40% female, and their mean age was about 40 years. Former treatment meant radiotherapy, temozolomide, or both; the majority had gotten both. At week 47 came visit V13, while visit V12 had come at week 35.

This clone was detected once. What it binds is unknown. The CDR3 contains 16 residues. Germline V gives CDR1 LNHDA, CDR2 SQIVND (reference sequence). V gave up 5 bases and J gave up 4 bases; unmatched junction bases: 12. The assay was immunoSEQ multiplex PCR, and TCRdb's table has in-frame clones only and misses some. The sample consists of about 32,000 clones, roughly 85% of them appearing once. As for time point: week 35, safety follow-up. Every vaccine dose comprised 300 ug of mutant IDH1 20-mer peptide plus topical imiquimod. Overall study results and limits: Of the patients, about 95% had vaccine-induced immune responses.

This receptor was obtained from a woman younger than 35 with glioma. V and J are TRBV19 and TRBJ2-7, with TRBD1 identical over 9 bases. The material sequenced was PBMCs, taken from a glioma patient whose treatment included an IDH1 peptide vaccine. The CDR3 nucleotides are TGTGCCAGTAGTCCCTCGGGACAGGGCCTCTCTTACGAGCAGTACTTC. Protein sequence: CASSPSGQGLSYEQYF.